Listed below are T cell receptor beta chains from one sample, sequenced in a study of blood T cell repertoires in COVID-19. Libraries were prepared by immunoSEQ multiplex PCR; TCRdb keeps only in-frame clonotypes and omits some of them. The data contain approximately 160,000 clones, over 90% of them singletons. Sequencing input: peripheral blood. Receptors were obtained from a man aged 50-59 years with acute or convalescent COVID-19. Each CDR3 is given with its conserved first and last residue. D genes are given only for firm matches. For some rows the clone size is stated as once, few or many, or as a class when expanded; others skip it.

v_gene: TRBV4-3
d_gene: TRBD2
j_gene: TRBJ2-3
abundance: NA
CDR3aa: CASSTTSGGAGTDTQYF
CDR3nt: TGCGCCAGCAGCACGACTAGCGGGGGGGCGGGGACAGATACGCAGTATTTT

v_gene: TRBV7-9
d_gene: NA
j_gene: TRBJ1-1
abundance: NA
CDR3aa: CASSLRETREAFF
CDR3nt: TGTGCCAGCAGCCTCCGAGAGACGAGGGAAGCTTTCTTT

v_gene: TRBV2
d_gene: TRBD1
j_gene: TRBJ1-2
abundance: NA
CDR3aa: CASRGGTGGPYTF
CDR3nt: TGTGCCAGCAGGGGCGGGACAGGGGGACCCTACACCTTC

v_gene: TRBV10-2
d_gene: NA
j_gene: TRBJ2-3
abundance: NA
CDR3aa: CASSETTPYF
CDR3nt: TGCGCCAGCAGTGAGACTACGCCGTATTTT

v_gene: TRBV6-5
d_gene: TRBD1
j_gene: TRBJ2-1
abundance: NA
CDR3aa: CASSGTGGNEQFF
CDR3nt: TGTGCCAGCAGCGGGACAGGGGGAAATGAGCAGTTCTTC

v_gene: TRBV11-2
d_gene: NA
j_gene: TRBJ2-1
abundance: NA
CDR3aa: CASSFTGSDEQFF
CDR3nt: TGTGCCAGCAGCTTCACAGGGTCCGATGAGCAGTTCTTC

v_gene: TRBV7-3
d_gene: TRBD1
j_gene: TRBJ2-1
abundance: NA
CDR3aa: CASSPGQGFEQFF
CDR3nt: TGTGCCAGCAGCCCGGGACAGGGGTTTGAGCAGTTCTTC

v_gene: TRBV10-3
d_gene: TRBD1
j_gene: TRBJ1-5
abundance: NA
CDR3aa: CAIRGQGEGQPQHF
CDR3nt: TGTGCCATCAGGGGACAGGGAGAGGGGCAGCCCCAGCATTTT

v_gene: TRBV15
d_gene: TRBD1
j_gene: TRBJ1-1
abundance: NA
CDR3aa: CATTQGAMNTEAFF
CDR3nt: TGTGCCACCACCCAGGGGGCGATGAACACTGAAGCTTTCTTT

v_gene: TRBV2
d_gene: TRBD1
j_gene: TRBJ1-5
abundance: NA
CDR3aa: CASRKARGRQPQHF
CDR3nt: TGTGCCAGCAGGAAGGCGAGGGGGCGTCAGCCCCAGCATTTT

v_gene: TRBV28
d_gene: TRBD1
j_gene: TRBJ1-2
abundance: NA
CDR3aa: CASSHRDRPIYGYTF
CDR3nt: TGTGCCAGCAGTCACCGGGACAGGCCCATCTATGGCTACACCTTC

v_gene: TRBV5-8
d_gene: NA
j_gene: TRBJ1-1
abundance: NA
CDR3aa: CASILLTEAFF
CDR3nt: TGTGCCAGCATCCTCCTCACTGAAGCTTTCTTT

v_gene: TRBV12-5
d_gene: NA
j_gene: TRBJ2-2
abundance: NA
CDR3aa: CASGQNTGELFF
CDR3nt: TGTGCTAGTGGCCAAAACACCGGGGAGCTGTTTTTT

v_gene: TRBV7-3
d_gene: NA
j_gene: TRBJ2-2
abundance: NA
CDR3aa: CASSLNRANTGELFF
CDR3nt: TGTGCCAGCAGCTTAAACAGGGCGAACACCGGGGAGCTGTTTTTT

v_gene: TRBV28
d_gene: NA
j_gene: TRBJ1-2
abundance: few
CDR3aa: CAIKTGSAYGYTF
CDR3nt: TGTGCCATCAAGACAGGTTCTGCCTATGGCTACACCTTC

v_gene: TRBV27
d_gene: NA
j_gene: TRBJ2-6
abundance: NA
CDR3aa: CASSPRQKISGANVLTF
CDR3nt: TGTGCCAGCAGCCCCCGACAGAAAATCTCTGGGGCCAACGTCCTGACTTTC

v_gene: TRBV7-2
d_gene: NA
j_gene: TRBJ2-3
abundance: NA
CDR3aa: CASSPTDTQYF
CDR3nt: TGTGCCAGCAGCCCTACAGATACGCAGTATTTT

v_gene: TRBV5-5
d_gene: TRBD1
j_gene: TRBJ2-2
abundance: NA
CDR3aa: CASSSSGTGGSGELFF
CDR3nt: TGTGCCAGCAGCTCCTCCGGTACAGGGGGATCCGGGGAGCTGTTTTTT